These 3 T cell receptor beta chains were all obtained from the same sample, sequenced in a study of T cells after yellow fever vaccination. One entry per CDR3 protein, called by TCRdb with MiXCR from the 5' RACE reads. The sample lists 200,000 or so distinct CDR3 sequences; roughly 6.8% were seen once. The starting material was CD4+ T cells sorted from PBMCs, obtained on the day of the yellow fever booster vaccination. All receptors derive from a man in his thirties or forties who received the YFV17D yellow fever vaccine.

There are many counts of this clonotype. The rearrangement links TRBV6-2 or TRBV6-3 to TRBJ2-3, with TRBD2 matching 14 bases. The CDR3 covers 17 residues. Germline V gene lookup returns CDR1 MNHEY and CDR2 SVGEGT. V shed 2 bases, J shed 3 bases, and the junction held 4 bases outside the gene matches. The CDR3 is CASSYGTSGRWTDTQYF. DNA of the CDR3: TGTGCCAGCAGTTACGGGACTAGCGGGAGATGGACAGATACGCAGTATTTT.

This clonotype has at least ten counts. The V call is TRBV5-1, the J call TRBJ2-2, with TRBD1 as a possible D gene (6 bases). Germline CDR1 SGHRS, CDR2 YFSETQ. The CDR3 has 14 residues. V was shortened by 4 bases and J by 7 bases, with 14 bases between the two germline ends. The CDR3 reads CASSRDIENGELFF. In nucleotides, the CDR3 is TGCGCCAGCAGCCGGGACATCGAAAACGGGGAGCTGTTTTTT.

DNA for the CDR3: TGTGCCAGCTCTGATGACGGAAGCTCCTACGAGCAGTACTTC. Translating gives CASSDDGSSYEQYF. The rearrangement uses TRBV18 and TRBJ2-7; D gene ambiguous. The CDR3 is 14 amino acids. Germline V gives CDR1 KGHSH, CDR2 LQKENI. Trimming removed 6 bases at V and 0 bases at J, with 12 bases between. The whole variable domain, remainder taken from reference TRBV18 and TRBJ2-7, is NAGVMQNPRHLVRRRGQEARLRCSPMKGHSHVYWYRQLPEEGLKFMVYLQKENIIDESGMPKERFSAEFPKEGPSILRIQQVVRGDSAAYFCASSDDGSSYEQYFGPGTRLTVT.